Given below is one T cell receptor beta chain in context. This sample includes further DNA sequences coding for the same CDR3. Naive CD8 cells were CD45RO-negative, positively selected for CCR7, excluding terminally differentiated effector memory CD45RA+ cells. This CDR3 has 14 residues. V lost 1 base, J lost 4 bases, and 8 bases lay in between. CDR1 and CDR2 from the germline V gene are SGHAT and FQNNGV. The data originate from a study of shared clonotypes between healthy human individuals. For the study at large: Participating donors consisted of a couple of women and a few men aged 18 to 49.

A deep-level run was used for the assay. Per the authors' pipeline: ImmunoSEQ sequences covered only the junction and lacked quality scores; filtering therefore differed. Clones were sequenced by immunoSEQ multiplex PCR, and TCRdb holds only the in-frame ones, with some missing. That table is the source of V, J and clone size, and D and trimming were worked out from the DNA. The sample contains about 2.1 million clones, 90% to 95% of which appear only once. Material for sequencing was naive CD8+ T cells from PBMCs. The sequence was obtained from a man younger than 35 in good health. Some clones in this sample may be carry-over from other donors' samples. This chain connects TRBV11-2 to TRBJ2-4; D is unresolved. The CDR3 nucleotides read TGTGCCAGCAGCTTAGGCTCGGCGAAAAACATTCAGTACTTC. Residues: CASSLGSAKNIQYF.